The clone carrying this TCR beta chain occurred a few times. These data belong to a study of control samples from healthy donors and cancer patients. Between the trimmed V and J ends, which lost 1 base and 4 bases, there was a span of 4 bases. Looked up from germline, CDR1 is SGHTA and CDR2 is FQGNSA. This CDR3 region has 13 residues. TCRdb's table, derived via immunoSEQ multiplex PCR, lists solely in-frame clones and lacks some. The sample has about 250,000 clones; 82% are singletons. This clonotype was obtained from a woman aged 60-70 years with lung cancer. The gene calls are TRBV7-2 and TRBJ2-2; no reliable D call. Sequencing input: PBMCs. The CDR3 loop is CASSLEATGELFF. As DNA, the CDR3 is TGTGCCAGCAGCTTAGAGGCCACCGGGGAGCTGTTTTTT.